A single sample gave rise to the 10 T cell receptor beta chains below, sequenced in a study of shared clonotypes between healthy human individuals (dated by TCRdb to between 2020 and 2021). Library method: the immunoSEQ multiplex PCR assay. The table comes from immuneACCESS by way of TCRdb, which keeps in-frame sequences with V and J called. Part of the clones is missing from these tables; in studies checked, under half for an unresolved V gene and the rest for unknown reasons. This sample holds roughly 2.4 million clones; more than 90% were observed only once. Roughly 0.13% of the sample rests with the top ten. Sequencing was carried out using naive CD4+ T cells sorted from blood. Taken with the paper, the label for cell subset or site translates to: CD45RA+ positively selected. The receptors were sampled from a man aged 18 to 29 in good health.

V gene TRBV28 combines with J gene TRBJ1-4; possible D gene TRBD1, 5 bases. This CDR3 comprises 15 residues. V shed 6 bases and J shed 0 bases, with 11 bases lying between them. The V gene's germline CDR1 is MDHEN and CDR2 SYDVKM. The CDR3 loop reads CASRKQVATNEKLFF. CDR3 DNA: TGTGCCAGCAGAAAACAGGTTGCAACTAATGAAAAACTGTTTTTT.

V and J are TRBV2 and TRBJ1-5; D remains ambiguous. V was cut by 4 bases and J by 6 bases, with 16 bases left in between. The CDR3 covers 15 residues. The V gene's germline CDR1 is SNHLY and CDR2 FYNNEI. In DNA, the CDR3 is TGTGCCAGCAGTGGACCCGGGAACGACGGTCAGCCCCAGCATTTT. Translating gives CASSGPGNDGQPQHF. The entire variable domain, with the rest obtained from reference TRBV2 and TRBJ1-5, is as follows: EPEVTQTPSHQVTQMGQEVILRCVPISNHLYFYWYRQILGQKVEFLVSFYNNEISEKSEIFDDQFSVERPDGSNFTLKIRSTKLEDSAMYFCASSGPGNDGQPQHFGDGTRLSIL.

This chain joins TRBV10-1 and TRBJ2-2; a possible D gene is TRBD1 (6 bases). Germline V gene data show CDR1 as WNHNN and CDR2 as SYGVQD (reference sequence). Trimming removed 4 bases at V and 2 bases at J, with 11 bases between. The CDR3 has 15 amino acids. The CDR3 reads CASSGQALNTGELFF. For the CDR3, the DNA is TGCGCCAGCAGTGGACAGGCACTCAACACCGGGGAGCTGTTTTTT.

The CDR3 bases are TGCGCCAGCAGCCAAACGGGACAGAGCGCCGGGGAGCTGTTTTTT. This translates into CASSQTGQSAGELFF. J is TRBJ2-2 and V is TRBV5-1; 7 bases are a match to TRBD1. The length of the CDR3 is 15 residues. The V segment lost 4 bases and the J segment 6 bases; nucleotides outside the gene matches: 9. Per germline, CDR1 SGHRS and CDR2 YFSETQ.

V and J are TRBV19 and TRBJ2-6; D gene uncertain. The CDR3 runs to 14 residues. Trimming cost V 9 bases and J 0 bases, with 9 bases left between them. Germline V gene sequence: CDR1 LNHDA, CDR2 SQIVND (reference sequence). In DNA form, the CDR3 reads TGTGCCAGCTGGCTGGGCTCTGGGGCCAACGTCCTGACTTTC. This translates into CASWLGSGANVLTF. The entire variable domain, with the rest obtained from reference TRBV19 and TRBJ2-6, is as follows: DGGITQSPKYLFRKEGQNVTLSCEQNLNHDAMYWYRQDPGQGLRLIYYSQIVNDFQKGDIAEGYSVSREKKESFPLTVTSAQKNPTAFYLCASWLGSGANVLTFGAGSRLTVL.

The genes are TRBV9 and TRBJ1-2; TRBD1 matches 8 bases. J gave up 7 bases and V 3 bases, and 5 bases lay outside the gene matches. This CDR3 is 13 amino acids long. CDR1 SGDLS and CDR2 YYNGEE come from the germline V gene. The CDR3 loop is CASSAGQGGGYTF. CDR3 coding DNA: TGTGCCAGCAGCGCAGGACAGGGTGGTGGCTACACCTTC.

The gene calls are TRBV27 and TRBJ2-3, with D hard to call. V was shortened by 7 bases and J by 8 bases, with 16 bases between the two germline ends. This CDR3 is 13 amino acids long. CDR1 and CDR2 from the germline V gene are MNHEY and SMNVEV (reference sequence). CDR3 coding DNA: TGTGCCAGCACCACCCCGATCTTTGGTACGCAGTATTTT. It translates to CASTTPIFGTQYF.

CDR3 amino acids: CSVTGVNQPQHF. As DNA, the CDR3 is TGCAGCGTGACAGGGGTCAATCAGCCCCAGCATTTT. The chain employs TRBV29-1 and TRBJ1-5; 8 nucleotides line up with TRBD1. This CDR3 region has 12 residues. V shed 6 bases, J shed 3 bases, and the junction held 1 base outside the gene matches. The germline V gene encodes CDR1 SQVTM and CDR2 ANQGSEA.

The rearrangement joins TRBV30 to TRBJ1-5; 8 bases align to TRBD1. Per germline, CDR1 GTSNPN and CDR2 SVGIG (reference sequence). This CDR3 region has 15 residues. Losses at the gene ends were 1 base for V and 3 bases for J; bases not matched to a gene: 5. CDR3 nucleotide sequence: TGTGCCTGGAGTGGAGACAGGGGATCCAATCAGCCCCAGCATTTT. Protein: CAWSGDRGSNQPQHF.

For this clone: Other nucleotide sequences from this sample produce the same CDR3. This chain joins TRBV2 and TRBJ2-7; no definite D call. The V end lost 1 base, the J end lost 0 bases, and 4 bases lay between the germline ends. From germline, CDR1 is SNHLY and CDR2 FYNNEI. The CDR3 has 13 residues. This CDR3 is CASSEDTSYEQYF. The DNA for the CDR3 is TGTGCCAGCAGTGAAGACACCTCCTACGAGCAGTACTTC.